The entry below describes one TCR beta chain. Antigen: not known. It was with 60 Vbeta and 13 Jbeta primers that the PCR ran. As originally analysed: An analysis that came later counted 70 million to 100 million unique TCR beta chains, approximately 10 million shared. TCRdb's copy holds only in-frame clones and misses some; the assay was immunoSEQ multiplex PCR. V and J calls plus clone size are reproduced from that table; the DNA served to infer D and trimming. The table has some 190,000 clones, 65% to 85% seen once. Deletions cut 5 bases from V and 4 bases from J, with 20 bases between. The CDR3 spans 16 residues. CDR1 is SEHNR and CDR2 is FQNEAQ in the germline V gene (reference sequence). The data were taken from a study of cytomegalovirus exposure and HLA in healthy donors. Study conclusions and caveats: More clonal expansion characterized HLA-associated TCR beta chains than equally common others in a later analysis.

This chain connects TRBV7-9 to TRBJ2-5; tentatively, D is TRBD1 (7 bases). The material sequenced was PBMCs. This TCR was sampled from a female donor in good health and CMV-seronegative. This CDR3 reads CASSRSSGTAGETQYF. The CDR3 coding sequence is TGTGCCAGCAGCCGATCTTCCGGGACAGCGGGAGAGACCCAGTACTTC.